Listed below are T cell receptor beta chains from one sample, sequenced in a study of blood T cell repertoires in COVID-19. Using immunoSEQ multiplex PCR, the repertoire was profiled, and TCRdb retains in-frame clones only, with some absent. The sample gives some 530,000 clones, around 85% of which show up once; about 3% is in the top ten. The sample taken for sequencing was peripheral blood. The receptors here all came from a human donor in a cohort sampled during active COVID-19. CDR3s include the opening cysteine and the closing phenylalanine or tryptophan.

j_call	v_call	cdr3_aa
TRBJ2-7	TRBV19	CATGTSGDKEYF
TRBJ2-7	TRBV11-2	CASSSAGQALYEQYF
TRBJ1-6	TRBV7-8	CASKAIYNSPLHF
TRBJ1-3	TRBV10-3	CAISESNGGSGNTIYF
TRBJ1-5	TRBV5-8	CASSRDRGNQPQHF
TRBJ2-5	TRBV19	CASSIEYRTQETQYF
TRBJ2-2	TRBV30	CAWSGMFSGELFF
TRBJ2-7	TRBV21-1	CASRPTDGKLREQYF
TRBJ1-1	TRBV19	CASSILRDRGDTEAFF
TRBJ2-1	TRBV3-1/TRBV3-2	CASSHEREGSEQFF
TRBJ2-5	TRBV5-8	CASSLQRSQETQYF
TRBJ2-3	TRBV9	CASSVRSRGGTDTQYF
TRBJ2-2	TRBV10-3	CAISESGTSGSPNTGELFF
TRBJ1-1	TRBV7-2	CASSLLQGAGEAFF
TRBJ2-7	TRBV6-6	CASSPPLGQGANYEQYF
TRBJ2-7	TRBV6-2/TRBV6-3	CASSDPGTLLAYEQYF
TRBJ2-3	TRBV5-4	CASSSPSLRQGASTDTQYF
TRBJ2-3	TRBV2	CASSQSGQGVGTQYF
TRBJ2-7	TRBV3-1/TRBV3-2	CASSQGTSGGQYF
TRBJ2-3	TRBV7-2	CASRDAVTDTQYF